This T cell receptor (beta chain) was profiled in a study of T cells in Graves' hyperthyroidism and ophthalmopathy. This clonotype was counted between two and nine times. Its antigen is as yet unknown. RNA transcripts served as the template for amplifying TCR beta CDR3 regions. HTBI primers were the set used in a first-round RT-PCR of the TCR CDR3. MiXCR was run by TCRdb on the multiplex PCR reads, yielding one entry per CDR3 protein. The sample holds around 340,000 distinct CDR3 sequences, roughly a fifth seen once. Study-wide points: Most thyroid clonotypes with frequency above 0.001 were detected in blood. The model's output predicted ophthalmopathy at a median of around 7 months prior to onset.

Sequenced material: blood. The TCR sequence derives from a woman aged 50 to 60 with Graves' hyperthyroidism.

The CDR3 region is CASSQGTRSTDTQYF. The DNA of the CDR3 is TGTGCCAGCAGCCAAGGGACACGCAGCACAGATACGCAGTATTTT. This chain links TRBV7-6 with TRBJ2-3, with D tentatively TRBD1 (6 bases). Trimming cost V 5 bases and J 0 bases, with 12 bases left between them. The length of the CDR3 is 15 residues. The germline gives CDR1 SGHVS, CDR2 FNYEAQ.